Here is one T cell receptor beta chain with its context. No antigen is known for it. This sample was taken from a study of identical twins. Broader study findings: Invariant T cells like MAIT and iNKT could partly confound the zero-insertion analyses.

A universal primer site came from template switching; cDNA carried unique molecular identifiers. TCRdb re-analysed the 5' RACE reads in MiXCR, keeping a single row per CDR3 protein. The sample contains some 760,000 distinct CDR3 sequences, roughly 18% of which appear only once. CDR1 is SGDLS, CDR2 YYNGEE, per germline. With 3 bases removed from V and 7 bases from J, the gap between germline ends came to 18 bases. The CDR3 extends over 15 amino acids. The sample also formed part of further work on T cells expressing NK-cell markers. From that paper: Leadership of the CD3+CD56-NKG2C+ fraction also belonged to these clonotypes in four donors.

This clonotype was sampled from a woman between 18 and 30 years old in good health. Sequencing was performed on PBMCs. V gene TRBV9 combines with J gene TRBJ2-3; D possibly uses TRBD1 or TRBD2 (6 bases each). CDR3 coding DNA: TGTGCCAGCAGCGGAGGAGGGGCAGGGACAAATACGCAGTATTTT. Protein sequence: CASSGGGAGTNTQYF.